Shown below are 27 T cell receptor beta chains from a single sample sequenced in a study of T cell repertoires in cytomegalovirus infection. TCRdb fed the reads into MiXCR, producing one record per CDR3 protein. The data show approximately 200,000 distinct CDR3 sequences, over 20% seen once. Sequences were obtained from CD8+ T cells from PBMCs. Every receptor here comes from a human donor in good health (CMV status not recorded). Some clones in this sample may be carry-over from other donors' samples.

The chain is built from TRBV12-3 or TRBV12-4 and TRBJ2-3; 8 bases are shared with TRBD2. This CDR3 has 15 residues. V trimming: 4 bases; J trimming: 2 bases; junction bases outside the gene matches: 5. The CDR3: CASSSSGGFTDTQYF. The DNA of the CDR3 is TGTGCCAGCAGTTCCAGCGGGGGTTTCACAGATACGCAGTATTTT.

This clonotype was observed a few times. This CDR3 reads CSVKHPGSSGNTIYF. The CDR3 nucleotides are TGCAGCGTTAAGCACCCGGGGAGCTCTGGAAACACCATATATTTT. The J gene is TRBJ1-3, the V gene TRBV29-1, with D uncertain. Germline values: CDR1 SQVTM, CDR2 ANQGSEA. The CDR3 totals 15 residues. The V end was cut by 5 bases, the J end by 0 bases, with 14 bases between.

Comments on this clonotype: One end of the junction is discordant with germline, which a read error may explain. V and J are TRBV7-3 and TRBJ1-6; D gene unclear. The CDR3 sequence is 13 residues long. Germline CDR1 and CDR2: SGHTA and FQGTGA. The CDR3 DNA sequence: TGTGCCAGCAGCGTAACCCCTAATTCACCCCTCCACTTT. It is translated as CASSVTPNSPLHF.

This clonotype was detected many times. The chain has TRBV7-9 and TRBJ1-6; D is perhaps TRBD1 (5 bases). Germline values: CDR1 SEHNR, CDR2 FQNEAQ (reference sequence). The germline V and J ends were trimmed by 4 bases and 10 bases, with 11 bases remaining between them. The CDR3 sequence is 13 residues long. The CDR3 reads CASSYGGGSPLHF. The CDR3 DNA follows: TGTGCCAGCAGCTACGGCGGGGGGTCACCCCTCCACTTT.

The rearrangement uses TRBV7-9 and TRBJ2-2, with D possibly matching TRBD1 (5 bases). From germline, CDR1 is SEHNR and CDR2 FQNEAQ (reference sequence). V dropped 5 bases and J dropped 7 bases, with 14 bases sitting between them. This CDR3 comprises 14 residues. The CDR3 nucleotides are TGTGCCAGCAGCGATGGGGCCCTGAACGGGGAGCTGTTTTTT. Encoded protein: CASSDGALNGELFF.

CDR3 in DNA: TGTGCCAGCAGTCCTGCACGACGGGGGAAAGAGACCCAGTACTTC. Protein: CASSPARRGKETQYF. J is TRBJ2-5 and V is TRBV28; D possibly corresponds to TRBD2 (6 bases). The CDR3 has 15 amino acids. With 5 bases removed from V and 3 bases from J, the gap between germline ends came to 16 bases. Per the germline V gene, CDR1 is MDHEN and CDR2 is SYDVKM.

V gene TRBV6-6 combines with J gene TRBJ2-1; the D gene is possibly TRBD2 (5 bases). V lost 6 bases to trimming and J lost 4 bases, with 13 bases between them. Germline V gene data show CDR1 as MNHNY and CDR2 as SVGAGI (reference sequence). CDR3 length: 14 residues. This chain's CDR3 is CASSMREGYNEQFF. Written as DNA, the CDR3 is TGTGCCAGCAGCATGAGGGAAGGGTACAATGAGCAGTTCTTC.

V and J are TRBV6-4 and TRBJ2-1; TRBD2 is a possible D gene (6 bases). Germline V CDR1 and CDR2: MRHNA, SNTAGT. V was clipped by 4 bases and J by 7 bases, with 11 bases between them. The CDR3 is made up of 13 amino acids. The CDR3 spells CASSGDGGNEQFF. The CDR3 region has the DNA TGTGCCAGCAGTGGGGACGGGGGAAATGAGCAGTTCTTC.

This clonotype was seen more than once but under ten times. The chain joins TRBV19 to TRBJ2-7; 11 nucleotides agree with TRBD2. CDR3 length: 14 amino acids. After removal of 5 bases from V and 7 bases from J, the junction contained 7 bases not matched to a gene. Germline V gene lookup returns CDR1 LNHDA and CDR2 SQIVND (reference sequence). The CDR3 sequence is CASSETSGVGEQYF. CDR3 nucleotides: TGTGCCAGTAGTGAGACTAGCGGGGTCGGGGAGCAGTACTTC.

This clonotype was picked up many times. The chain joins TRBV11-2 to TRBJ2-5; TRBD2 aligns across 11 bases. Germline V CDR1 and CDR2: SGHAT, FQNNGV. This CDR3 has 15 residues. V dropped 5 bases and J dropped 4; count of bases not matched to a gene: 6. Here the CDR3 reads CASSDLAGGRETQYF. CDR3 DNA sequence: TGTGCCAGCAGCGATTTAGCGGGGGGGCGAGAGACCCAGTACTTC.

There are a few counts of this clonotype. This chain joins TRBV28 and TRBJ1-5; no firm D call. Per germline, CDR1 MDHEN and CDR2 SYDVKM. V shed 6 bases and J shed 5 bases, with 17 bases lying between them. The CDR3 is 15 residues long. The CDR3 reads CASSTFDERDQPQHF. The CDR3 nucleotides read TGTGCCAGCAGCACCTTCGACGAGCGGGATCAGCCCCAGCATTTT. The whole variable domain, remainder taken from reference TRBV28 and TRBJ1-5, is DVKVTQSSRYLVKRTGEKVFLECVQDMDHENMFWYRQDPGLGLRLIYFSYDVKMKEKGDIPEGYSVSREKKERFSLILESASTNQTSMYLCASSTFDERDQPQHFGDGTRLSIL.

The sample holds a few counts of this clonotype. V usage is TRBV7-9 and J usage is TRBJ2-2, with TRBD1 matching 9 bases. The length of the CDR3 is 17 residues. Unmatched junction bases numbered 8, after V lost 2 bases and J lost 4 bases. In germline, CDR1 is SEHNR, CDR2 FQNEAQ (reference sequence). CDR3 nucleotides: TGTGCCAGCAGCTTATCCCCGGGACAGGGAATCACCGGGGAGCTGTTTTTT. It is translated as CASSLSPGQGITGELFF.

The CDR3 DNA reads as TGTGCCAGCAGTCCGGGACTAGCTTCCTACGAGCAGTACTTC. This sequence encodes CASSPGLASYEQYF. The chain combines TRBV28 with TRBJ2-7, with 9 bases lining up with TRBD2. There are 14 residues in the CDR3. Germline values: CDR1 MDHEN, CDR2 SYDVKM. V lost 5 bases and J lost 1; bases outside the gene matches: 3.

This clonotype was seen many times. The V call is TRBV7-2, the J call TRBJ2-1; 7 positions match TRBD2. J gave up 0 bases and V 2 bases, and 4 bases lay outside the gene matches. Germline-derived CDR1 and CDR2 are SGHTA and FQGNSA. There are 16 residues in the CDR3. CDR3 in amino acids: CASSLFGGGSYNEQFF. The CDR3 region has the DNA TGTGCCAGCAGCTTATTTGGGGGGGGCTCCTACAATGAGCAGTTCTTC.

This clonotype was picked up a small number of times. The chain has TRBV4-1 and TRBJ2-1, with D perhaps matching TRBD2 (5 bases). The length of the CDR3 is 15 residues. The V end lost 1 base, the J end lost 1 base, and 8 bases lay between the germline ends. Per the germline V gene, CDR1 is MGHRA and CDR2 is YSYEKL. The CDR3 spells CASSQAGLSYNEQFF. In DNA, the CDR3 is TGCGCCAGCAGCCAAGCCGGACTTTCCTACAATGAGCAGTTCTTC.

This clonotype has ten or more counts. CDR3 amino acids: CASSLIVGTEAAYEQYF. DNA of the CDR3: TGTGCCAGCAGCTTAATCGTCGGGACTGAAGCCGCCTACGAGCAGTACTTC. The rearrangement links TRBV11-1 to TRBJ2-7; D perhaps matches TRBD2 (6 bases). V lost 2 bases, J lost 2 bases, and 19 bases lay in between. Germline V gene sequence: CDR1 SGHAT, CDR2 FQDESV (reference sequence). The CDR3 runs 17 residues.

A few counts support this clonotype. V is TRBV6-4 and J is TRBJ2-1; D perhaps matches TRBD2 (5 bases). CDR3 length equals 11 residues. The germline V and J ends were trimmed by 2 bases and 9 bases, with 5 bases remaining between them. The germline gives CDR1 MRHNA, CDR2 SNTAGT. The CDR3 loop reads CASSDGGEQFF. The CDR3 nucleotides are TGTGCCAGCAGTGACGGAGGTGAGCAGTTCTTC.

This sequence joins TRBV14 and TRBJ1-2; D ambiguous. The CDR3 contains 16 residues. V gave up 0 bases and J gave up 8 bases, with 19 bases separating them. The germline gives CDR1 SGHDN, CDR2 FVKESK. CDR3 sequence reads: CASSQDQWSADDGYTF. The CDR3 bases are TGTGCCAGCAGCCAAGATCAGTGGTCGGCAGATGACGGCTACACCTTC. Supplemented by reference TRBV14 and TRBJ1-2, the full variable domain reads EAGVTQFPSHSVIEKGQTVTLRCDPISGHDNLYWYRRVMGKEIKFLLHFVKESKQDESGMPNNRFLAERTGGTYSTLKVQPAELEDSGVYFCASSQDQWSADDGYTFGSGTRLTVV.

The rearrangement uses TRBV6-2 or TRBV6-3 and TRBJ2-1; 10 bases are shared with TRBD2. V trimming: 4 bases; J trimming: 2 bases; junction bases outside the gene matches: 5. CDR3 length: 16 residues. Germline loops: CDR1 MNHEY, CDR2 SVGEGT. The chain's CDR3 is CASSSLAGEPYNEQFF. For the CDR3, the DNA is TGTGCCAGCAGTTCGCTAGCGGGGGAACCCTACAATGAGCAGTTCTTC.

The table lists this clonotype with a few counts. V gene TRBV27 combines with J gene TRBJ2-1; D may match TRBD1 or TRBD2 (6 bases each). Germline CDR1 and CDR2: MNHEY and SMNVEV (reference sequence). Between the trimmed V and J ends, which lost 3 bases and 4 bases, there was a span of 19 bases. There are 17 residues in the CDR3. CDR3 residues: CASSFGGAGLGYNEQFF. In nucleotides, the CDR3 is TGTGCCAGCAGTTTCGGGGGCGCAGGACTCGGATACAATGAGCAGTTCTTC.

This clonotype came up once. The rearrangement joins TRBV27 to TRBJ2-3, with a tentative D call TRBD1 (5 bases). V lost 1 base to trimming and J lost 5 bases, with 13 bases between them. From germline, CDR1 is MNHEY and CDR2 SMNVEV (reference sequence). This CDR3 is 15 amino acids long. CDR3 in amino acids: CASSLFWGSRDTQYF. As DNA, the CDR3 is TGTGCCAGCAGTTTATTCTGGGGCTCGAGAGATACGCAGTATTTT.

V and J are TRBV7-4 and TRBJ2-7; 9 nucleotides line up with TRBD1. With 3 bases clipped from V and 1 base from J, the junction kept 7 bases outside the gene matches. Looked up from germline, CDR1 is SGHVT and CDR2 is SQSDAQ. The CDR3 has 16 amino acids. CDR3 bases: TGTGCCAGCAGCTTTAAAAGGACAGGGGAATCCTACGAGCAGTACTTC. It is translated as CASSFKRTGESYEQYF.

This clonotype occurred a few times. The chain uses TRBV7-9 and TRBJ1-5, with no clear D. Trimming removed 9 bases at V and 6 bases at J, with 15 bases between. The V gene's germline CDR1 is SEHNR and CDR2 FQNEAQ (reference sequence). The CDR3 is made up of 13 amino acids. This CDR3 is CASERALGQPQHF. The DNA for the CDR3 is TGTGCCAGTGAGAGGGCGCTGGGTCAGCCCCAGCATTTT.

Details on this clonotype: The junction and the germline gene differ at one end; a read error may be behind it. The V and J genes are TRBV5-3 and TRBJ1-1; 8 bases match TRBD1. TRBV5-3 is placed among ORFs of uncertain function. The CDR3 loop spans 15 amino acids. CDR3 sequence (DNA): TGTGCCAGCAGCTTGTCACGGACAGGGTTCTCTGAAGCTTTCTTT. Translation gives CASSLSRTGFSEAFF.

The chain links TRBV7-3 to TRBJ2-3; TRBD1 matches 7 bases. The V segment lost 1 base and the J segment 4 bases; nucleotides outside the gene matches: 5. Germline CDR1 and CDR2: SGHTA and FQGTGA. The CDR3 is 15 residues long. CDR3 protein: CASSLKGGHPDTQYF. The DNA of the CDR3 is TGTGCCAGCAGCTTAAAAGGGGGCCATCCAGATACGCAGTATTTT.

The chain recombines TRBV5-5 with TRBJ1-5; D not resolved. Trimming pared 0 bases from V and 0 bases from J, leaving 10 bases between. There are 16 residues in the CDR3. Germline CDR1 reads SGHKS; CDR2 reads YYEKEE (reference sequence). In DNA, the CDR3 is TGTGCCAGCAGCTTGGAATGGACTTATAGCAATCAGCCCCAGCATTTT. It translates to CASSLEWTYSNQPQHF.

As DNA, the CDR3 is TGTGCCAGCAGCTGGGGGGGGACGGGAAACATTCAGTACTTC. This translates into CASSWGGTGNIQYF. The chain combines TRBV5-6 with TRBJ2-4, with 7 bases that match TRBD2. The CDR3 contains 14 residues. The V gene end was trimmed by 3 bases and the J gene end by 6 bases; junction bases not matched to a gene: 6. The V gene's germline CDR1 is SGHDT and CDR2 YYEEEE.